The 14 T cell receptor beta chains below come from one sample, sequenced in a study of cytomegalovirus exposure and HLA in healthy donors. Profiled with immunoSEQ multiplex PCR; TCRdb holds only in-frame clones, not every one. The data contain more than 55,000 clones, more than 90% of them singletons. The sequencing sample was made of PBMCs. The receptors shown here come from a man between 18 and 35 years old in good health and CMV-seronegative.

The rearrangement joins TRBV10-3 to TRBJ1-1; TRBD1 agrees at 8 bases. This CDR3 region has 12 residues. Germline CDR1 and CDR2: ENHRY and SYGVKD. V shed 4 bases and J 7 bases; nucleotides not matched to a gene: 2. This CDR3 reads CAISGTGIEAFF. The CDR3 DNA reads as TGTGCCATCAGTGGGACAGGGATTGAAGCTTTCTTT.

The chain links TRBV5-5 to TRBJ2-1; TRBD2 matches 13 bases. With V trimmed by 2 bases and J by 8 bases, 7 bases remained unmatched. The CDR3 is 16 amino acids. CDR1 is SGHKS and CDR2 is YYEKEE in the germline V gene (reference sequence). CDR3 nucleotides: TGTGCCAGCAGCTTTCTAGGGACTAGCGGGAACGATGAGCAGTTCTTC. Its translation: CASSFLGTSGNDEQFF.

V usage is TRBV9 and J usage is TRBJ2-3; the match to TRBD2 covers 8 bases. The CDR3 length is 14 residues. Germline CDR1 is SGDLS and CDR2 is YYNGEE. J lost 4 bases, V lost 0 bases, and 1 base had no gene match. The CDR3 sequence is CASSVEGLADTQYF. CDR3 sequence (DNA): TGTGCCAGCAGCGTAGAGGGACTAGCAGATACGCAGTATTTT.

V gene TRBV5-5 combines with J gene TRBJ2-7; D is uncertain. CDR1 SGHKS and CDR2 YYEKEE come from the germline V gene (reference sequence). This CDR3 contains 15 residues. Trimming removed 0 bases from V and 3 bases from J, with 13 bases in between. In DNA, the CDR3 is TGTGCCAGCAGCTTGGTTCTACGGTCCAACTACGAGCAGTACTTC. Encoded protein: CASSLVLRSNYEQYF.

V usage is TRBV5-6 and J usage is TRBJ2-7; D possibly corresponds to TRBD2 (6 bases). The germline gives CDR1 SGHDT, CDR2 YYEEEE. The CDR3 extends over 14 amino acids. V was clipped by 1 base and J by 5 bases, with 13 bases between them. The CDR3 DNA follows: TGTGCCAGCAGCTTGCTTTCGGGAGTTAACGAGCAGTACTTC. It translates to CASSLLSGVNEQYF.

The chain uses TRBV9 and TRBJ2-3, with D possibly matching TRBD2 (5 bases). V lost 7 bases and J 4 bases, leaving 16 bases between the germline ends. Germline CDR1 reads SGDLS; CDR2 reads YYNGEE. This CDR3 has 14 amino acids. The CDR3 sequence is CASDPGNAADTQYF. The CDR3, as DNA: TGTGCCAGCGATCCCGGGAACGCGGCAGATACGCAGTATTTT.

The chain employs TRBV30 and TRBJ2-7; tentatively, D is TRBD2 (6 bases). Germline V gene data show CDR1 as GTSNPN and CDR2 as SVGIG (reference sequence). The V end was cut by 4 bases, the J end by 8 bases, with 12 bases between. The CDR3 has 11 amino acids. The CDR3 DNA reads as TGTGCCTGGAACGGGGGTTTCAAGCAGTACTTC. This sequence encodes CAWNGGFKQYF.

J is TRBJ2-5 and V is TRBV7-9, with 10 bases fitting TRBD2. Germline CDR1 is SEHNR and CDR2 is FQNEAQ (reference sequence). The V segment lost 5 bases and the J segment 5 bases; nucleotides outside the gene matches: 5. The CDR3 runs 14 residues. The CDR3 here is CASSPGTSEETQYF. The CDR3 DNA sequence: TGTGCCAGCAGCCCCGGGACTAGCGAGGAGACCCAGTACTTC.

The CDR3 DNA reads as TGTGCCAGCCAGGGGGTCGGCAAAAACATTCAGTACTTC. Translating gives CASQGVGKNIQYF. The chain carries TRBV7-8 and TRBJ2-4, with 7 bases lining up with TRBD1. Germline V gives CDR1 SGHVS, CDR2 FQNEAQ. V gave up 8 bases and J gave up 3 bases; unmatched junction bases: 4. The CDR3 is 13 amino acids.

V and J are TRBV27 and TRBJ1-2; 8 positions match TRBD1. This CDR3 region has 13 residues. Germline V gives CDR1 MNHEY, CDR2 SMNVEV (reference sequence). V was pared by 5 bases and J by 5 bases, with 4 bases of the junction left unmatched. DNA of the CDR3: TGTGCCAGCAGTCAGGGGGCGCGTTATGGCTACACCTTC. Translating it yields CASSQGARYGYTF.

For the CDR3, the DNA is TGTGCCACCTCTAGCGGGAGGCAAGGCACCGGGGAGCTGTTTTTT. It encodes CATSSGRQGTGELFF. V is TRBV25-1 and J is TRBJ2-2; TRBD2 agrees at 11 bases. With V trimmed by 10 bases and J by 4 bases, 8 bases remained unmatched. The CDR3 consists of 15 residues. Germline CDR1 MGHDK, CDR2 SYGVNS. Drawing the rest from reference TRBV25-1 and TRBJ2-2, the complete variable domain is EADIYQTPRYLVIGTGKKITLECSQTMGHDKMYWYQQDPGMELHLIHYSYGVNSTEKGDLSSESTVSRIRTEHFPLTLESARPSHTSQYLCATSSGRQGTGELFFGEGSRLTVL.

V and J are TRBV5-1 and TRBJ2-1; 7 bases fit TRBD2. This CDR3 region has 15 residues. CDR1 is SGHRS and CDR2 is YFSETQ in the germline V gene. Trimming cost V 4 bases and J 5 bases; bases outside gene matches: 9. The CDR3 region has the DNA TGCGCCAGCAGCCCCTTCGGGACTACCAACAATGAGCAGTTCTTC. Translating gives CASSPFGTTNNEQFF.

The CDR3 nucleotides are TGTGCCAGCATATTACTAGCGGGAGAGAGAGAGACCCAGTACTTC. Its protein product is CASILLAGERETQYF. This chain links TRBV2 with TRBJ2-5; 11 bases are a match to TRBD2. CDR1 is SNHLY and CDR2 is FYNNEI in the germline V gene. J lost 4 bases, V lost 7 bases, and 8 bases had no gene match. The CDR3 loop spans 15 amino acids.

This clone was detected once. The rearrangement uses TRBV2 and TRBJ1-1, with TRBD1 matching over 7 bases. Germline V CDR1 and CDR2: SNHLY, FYNNEI. This CDR3 comprises 12 residues. Trimming removed 7 bases from V and 5 bases from J; junction bases left unmatched: 4. The CDR3 DNA sequence: TGTGCCAGCACCGACAGGGTTACTGAAGCTTTCTTT. Its protein product is CASTDRVTEAFF.